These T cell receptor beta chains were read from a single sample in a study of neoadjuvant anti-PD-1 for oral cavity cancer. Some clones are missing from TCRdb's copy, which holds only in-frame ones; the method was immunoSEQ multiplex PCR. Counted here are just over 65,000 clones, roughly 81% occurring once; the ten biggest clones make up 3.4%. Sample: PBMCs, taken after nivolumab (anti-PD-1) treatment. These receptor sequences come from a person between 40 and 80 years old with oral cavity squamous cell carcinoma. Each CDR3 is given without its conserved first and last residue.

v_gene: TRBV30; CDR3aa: AWSRGEVRQY
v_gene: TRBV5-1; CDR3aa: ASSGTGGQNEKLF
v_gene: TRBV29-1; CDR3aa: SVEDLNYGYT
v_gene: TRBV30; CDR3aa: AWDSGIYNEQF
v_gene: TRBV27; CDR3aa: ASRSHREIQETQY
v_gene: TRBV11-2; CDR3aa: ASSGTSGGQETQY
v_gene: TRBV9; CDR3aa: ASSVRGHYEQY
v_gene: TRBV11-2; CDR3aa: ASTPQGFTYEQY
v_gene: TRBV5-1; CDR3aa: ASSLAGGGQETQY
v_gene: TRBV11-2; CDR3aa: ASSPPNGASYGEQF
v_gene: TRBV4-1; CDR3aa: ASSQSRGGDMNTEAF
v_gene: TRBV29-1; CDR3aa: SVEVGTDTQY
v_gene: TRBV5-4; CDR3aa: ASSFDSRAELF
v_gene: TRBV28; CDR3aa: ASSRWTGGFTEAF
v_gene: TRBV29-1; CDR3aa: SVVGSGANVLT
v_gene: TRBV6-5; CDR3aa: ASSYRTGAYEQY
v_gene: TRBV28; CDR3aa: ASSFWAGYYGYT
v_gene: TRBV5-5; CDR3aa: ASSSDRGSGNTIY
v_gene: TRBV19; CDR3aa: ASSRAGQQQEAF
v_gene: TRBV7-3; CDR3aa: ASSLNSGNTEAF
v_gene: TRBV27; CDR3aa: ASSPGGNYGYT
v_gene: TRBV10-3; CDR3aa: AISESLSQEGAF